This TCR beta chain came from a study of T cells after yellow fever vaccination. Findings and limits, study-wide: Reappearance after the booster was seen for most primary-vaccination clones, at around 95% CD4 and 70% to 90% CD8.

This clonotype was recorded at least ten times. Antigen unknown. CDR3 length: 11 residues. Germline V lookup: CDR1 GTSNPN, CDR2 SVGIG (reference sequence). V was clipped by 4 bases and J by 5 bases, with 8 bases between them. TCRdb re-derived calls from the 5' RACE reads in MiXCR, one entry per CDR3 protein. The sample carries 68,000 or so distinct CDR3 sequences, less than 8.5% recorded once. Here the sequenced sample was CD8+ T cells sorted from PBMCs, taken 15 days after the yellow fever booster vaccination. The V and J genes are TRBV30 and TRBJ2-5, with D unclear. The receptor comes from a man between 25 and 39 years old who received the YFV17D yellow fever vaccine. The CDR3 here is CAWTVGETQYF. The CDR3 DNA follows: TGTGCCTGGACGGTAGGGGAGACCCAGTACTTC.